This passage covers 28 T cell receptor beta chains from one sample sequenced in a study of vaccination and CD4 T cells after COVID-19. Researchers used the Oncomine TCR Beta short-read assay to sequence DNA from cultured CD4+ T cells. One entry per CDR3 protein, called by TCRdb with MiXCR from the PCR reads. Found here are roughly 5,400 distinct CDR3 sequences, 30% to 35% of them singletons; the top ten hold more than 25%. Regarding treatment: approximately nine-day PBMC culture with coronavirus spike peptide pools or control peptides (ViraFEST assay). It was before the COVID-19 pandemic (2011-2018) that the unexposed donor's CD4+ T cells were collected. Their antigen targets remain unknown. The specimen sequenced was CD4+ T cells from blood, cultured in vitro. These receptors were collected from a human donor in good health.

This clonotype was seen a handful of times. The genes are TRBV10-1 and TRBJ2-5, with D possibly TRBD1 on 6 matching bases. V was shortened by 2 bases and J by 2 bases, with 6 bases between the two germline ends. The CDR3 totals 13 residues. CDR1 and CDR2 from the germline V gene are WNHNN and SYGVQD (reference sequence). The CDR3 region is CASSEGQQETQYF. CDR3 DNA sequence: TGCGCCAGCAGTGAGGGACAGCAAGAGACCCAGTACTTC.

The chain uses TRBV6-1 and TRBJ1-1; D remains ambiguous. The germline V and J ends were trimmed by 4 bases and 11 bases, with 11 bases remaining between them. The CDR3 loop spans 11 amino acids. Per germline, CDR1 MNHNS and CDR2 SASEGT. CDR3 DNA: TGTGCCAGCAGTGTCCTTGAGAGGGCTTTCTTT. Residues: CASSVLERAFF.

As DNA, the CDR3 is TGTGCCAGCAGCCCTAATACAGGTTCACCCCTCCACTTT. This gives the protein CASSPNTGSPLHF. The V and J genes are TRBV11-2 and TRBJ1-6; maybe TRBD1 (5 bases). The CDR3 has 13 amino acids. The germline V gene has CDR1 SGHAT and CDR2 FQNNGV. Trimming removed 5 bases from V and 9 bases from J, with 11 bases in between.

The rearrangement uses TRBV28 and TRBJ1-3, with D hard to call. V lost 6 bases and J lost 3, with 12 bases in between. Per germline, CDR1 MDHEN and CDR2 SYDVKM. The CDR3 is 14 residues long. Written as DNA, the CDR3 is TGTGCCAGCAGGGCCGGGTATATTGGAAACACCATATATTTT. Encoded protein: CASRAGYIGNTIYF.

The J gene is TRBJ2-7, the V gene TRBV5-1, with D possibly matching TRBD2 (6 bases). The V gene lost 2 bases and the J gene lost 11 bases, with 17 bases spanning the gap. The CDR3 has 13 residues. CDR1 is SGHRS, CDR2 YFSETQ, per germline. CDR3 amino acids: CASSFGGSSAEYF. The DNA of the CDR3 is TGCGCCAGCAGCTTTGGAGGGTCATCCGCCGAGTACTTC.

The rearrangement links TRBV6-1 to TRBJ1-2; D gene uncertain. The CDR3 is 13 amino acids. With 6 bases removed from V and 4 bases from J, the gap between germline ends came to 12 bases. Germline V gene data show CDR1 as MNHNS and CDR2 as SASEGT. The CDR3 loop reads CASRDTASYGYTF. Written as DNA, the CDR3 is TGTGCCAGCAGGGATACCGCAAGCTATGGCTACACCTTC.

This clonotype was recorded a few times. The chain carries TRBV20-1 and TRBJ2-5; D assignment may be TRBD1 or TRBD2 (5 bases each). Trimming took off 0 bases at V and 5 bases at J, with 22 bases between the two ends. This CDR3 spans 17 amino acids. Germline V gene data show CDR1 as DFQATT and CDR2 as SNEGSKA (reference sequence). CDR3 bases: TGCAGTGCTAGAGATTGGAATTTTGGGGGTCGATTGGAGACCCAGTACTTC. It codes for CSARDWNFGGRLETQYF.

The V call is TRBV6-1, the J call TRBJ1-1; no clear D gene. V was pared by 3 bases and J by 1 base, with 15 bases between. Germline loops: CDR1 MNHNS, CDR2 SASEGT. CDR3 length: 16 residues. CDR3 sequence reads: CASSEGPWTPNTEAFF. Here the CDR3 DNA reads TGTGCCAGCAGTGAGGGCCCCTGGACCCCGAACACTGAAGCTTTCTTT.

This chain connects TRBV7-3 to TRBJ2-1; 7 positions agree with TRBD2. This CDR3 region has 16 residues. Germline values: CDR1 SGHTA, CDR2 FQGTGA. The ends lost 5 bases at V and 3 bases at J; junction bases unmatched: 10. The CDR3 DNA reads TGTGCCAGCAGCGACCCCGGAGCTAGCGGCTACAATGAGCAGTTCTTC. Encoded protein: CASSDPGASGYNEQFF.

This clonotype is medium-sized within its sample. V gene TRBV10-3 combines with J gene TRBJ1-2, with 7 bases identical to TRBD1. Germline V CDR1 and CDR2: ENHRY, SYGVKD. The junction had 5 bases not matched to a gene; V was cut back by 2 bases and J by 5 bases. The CDR3 runs to 14 residues. CDR3 in amino acids: CAISEREQGYGYTF. As DNA, the CDR3 is TGTGCCATCAGTGAGAGAGAACAGGGGTATGGCTACACCTTC.

This clonotype was seen a handful of times. The chain recombines TRBV2 with TRBJ2-7; D possibly corresponds to TRBD2 (7 bases). Germline V gene lookup returns CDR1 SNHLY and CDR2 FYNNEI. This CDR3 is 14 amino acids long. V was cut by 8 bases and J by 4 bases, with 18 bases left in between. CDR3 amino acids: CASSLGAGAYEQYF. The CDR3 DNA reads as TGTGCCAGCTCCCTGGGGGCGGGGGCATACGAGCAGTACTTC. Full variable domain (remainder filled in from reference TRBV2 and TRBJ2-7): EPEVTQTPSHQVTQMGQEVILRCVPISNHLYFYWYRQILGQKVEFLVSFYNNEISEKSEIFDDQFSVERPDGSNFTLKIRSTKLEDSAMYFCASSLGAGAYEQYFGPGTRLTVT.

This clonotype is medium-sized. The rearrangement joins TRBV6-1 to TRBJ1-5; D perhaps matches TRBD1 (5 bases). The CDR3 has 16 amino acids. The germline V gene has CDR1 MNHNS and CDR2 SASEGT. Trimming removed 4 bases at V and 5 bases at J, with 18 bases between. The CDR3 reads CASSAREAGSHQPQHF. For the CDR3, the DNA is TGTGCCAGCAGTGCCAGGGAGGCGGGTTCCCATCAGCCCCAGCATTTT.

The chain carries TRBV6-5 and TRBJ2-4; the D gene is possibly TRBD2 (5 bases). The CDR3 spans 16 residues. CDR1 and CDR2 (germline): MNHEY, SVGAGI. Trimming stripped 2 bases from V and 0 bases from J, with 11 bases between. The CDR3 sequence is CASSYLGVGAKNIQYF. CDR3 DNA sequence: TGTGCCAGCAGTTACCTCGGGGTGGGAGCCAAAAACATTCAGTACTTC.

Only a few counts were recorded for this clonotype. V is TRBV7-6 and J is TRBJ2-5; the match to TRBD2 covers 11 bases. The CDR3 runs 16 residues. Trimming took 4 bases from V and 5 from J; bases not matched to a gene: 9. The germline V gene encodes CDR1 SGHVS and CDR2 FNYEAQ. The CDR3 spells CASSYTGLADRETQYF. The CDR3 nucleotides are TGTGCCAGCAGCTACACGGGACTAGCGGATAGGGAGACCCAGTACTTC. Full variable domain (rest looked up from reference TRBV7-6 and TRBJ2-5): GAGVSQSPRYKVTKRGQDVALRCDPISGHVSLYWYRQALGQGPEFLTYFNYEAQQDKSGLPNDRFSAERPEGSISTLTIQRTEQRDSAMYRCASSYTGLADRETQYFGPGTRLLVL.

The rearrangement uses TRBV23-1 and TRBJ2-7; no reliable D call. TRBV23-1 is assigned to the ORF class and has an uncertain function. V was pared by 8 bases and J by 0 bases, with 8 bases between. The CDR3 has 12 residues. CDR3 amino acids: CASVLGSYEQYF. The DNA of the CDR3 is TGCGCCAGCGTGCTGGGCTCCTACGAGCAGTACTTC.

The chain carries TRBV5-1 and TRBJ2-7; D is ambiguous. Between the trimmed V and J ends, which lost 4 bases and 0 bases, there was a span of 14 bases. Germline lookup yields CDR1 SGHRS and CDR2 YFSETQ. CDR3 length: 15 amino acids. The CDR3: CASSRTDGRSYEQYF. In nucleotides, the CDR3 is TGCGCCAGCAGCCGAACGGACGGACGCTCCTACGAGCAGTACTTC.

The chain recombines TRBV27 with TRBJ1-1; TRBD1 might be the D (5 bases). The V end lost 6 bases, the J end lost 4 bases, and 9 bases lay between the germline ends. The length of the CDR3 is 12 residues. Germline CDR1 MNHEY, CDR2 SMNVEV (reference sequence). The CDR3 is CASRGLSTEAFF. The DNA for the CDR3 is TGTGCCAGCAGGGGGCTGAGCACTGAAGCTTTCTTT.

The rearrangement joins TRBV5-1 to TRBJ1-1, with D tentatively TRBD1 (5 bases). V was cut by 4 bases and J by 4 bases, with 14 bases left in between. CDR1 SGHRS and CDR2 YFSETQ come from the germline V gene. CDR3 length: 14 residues. The CDR3 nucleotides read TGCGCCAGCAGCCCCGACAGCCTGGGCACTGAAGCTTTCTTT. Protein: CASSPDSLGTEAFF.

The chain combines TRBV27 with TRBJ2-5; 9 bases map to TRBD2. Germline V gives CDR1 MNHEY, CDR2 SMNVEV (reference sequence). J gave up 5 bases and V 2 bases, and 3 bases lay outside the gene matches. The CDR3 covers 14 residues. The CDR3 coding sequence is TGTGCCAGCAGTTTACTAGCGGGGCTGGAGACCCAGTACTTC. Translation gives CASSLLAGLETQYF.

This clonotype was counted only a few times. V is TRBV6-4 and J is TRBJ2-3; D unclear. CDR1 is MRHNA and CDR2 is SNTAGT in the germline V gene. The V end was cut by 4 bases, the J end by 4 bases, with 9 bases between. CDR3 length equals 13 residues. The DNA for the CDR3 is TGTGCCAGCAGTGCGACCCCCCCAGATACGCAGTATTTT. It encodes CASSATPPDTQYF.

This clonotype appeared a few times. The chain has TRBV27 and TRBJ1-1; tentative D call: TRBD1 (5 bases). Looked up from germline, CDR1 is MNHEY and CDR2 is SMNVEV (reference sequence). With 4 bases removed from V and 1 base from J, the gap between germline ends came to 10 bases. The CDR3 length is 14 residues. The CDR3 protein is CASSSLGGNTEAFF. CDR3 nucleotide sequence: TGTGCCAGCAGTTCCCTTGGGGGGAACACTGAAGCTTTCTTT.

This clonotype was seen a handful of times. V usage is TRBV20-1 and J usage is TRBJ2-5, with 14 bases lining up with TRBD2. CDR1 DFQATT and CDR2 SNEGSKA come from the germline V gene (reference sequence). V was clipped by 6 bases and J by 1 base; unmatched bases: 7. The CDR3 length is 16 residues. The CDR3, as DNA: TGCAGTGCCCTGACTAGCGGGGGGGCCTCCCAAGAGACCCAGTACTTC. Its protein product is CSALTSGGASQETQYF.

This clonotype was seen a handful of times. The chain combines TRBV2 with TRBJ1-4, with D perhaps matching TRBD1 (5 bases). The CDR3 totals 13 residues. Germline V gene sequence: CDR1 SNHLY, CDR2 FYNNEI. Trimming removed 6 bases from V and 10 bases from J, with 15 bases in between. Here the CDR3 DNA reads TGTGCCAGCAGCCCGGGACCCAGGAGAAAACTGTTTTTT. It specifies CASSPGPRRKLFF.

The chain couples TRBV27 to TRBJ1-6; no firm D call. Germline lookup yields CDR1 MNHEY and CDR2 SMNVEV (reference sequence). This CDR3 has 16 residues. The V and J ends lost 4 bases and 7 bases respectively, with 17 bases between them. The CDR3 DNA reads as TGTGCCAGCAGTTCTAAGGGTCGGTTGTACAATTCACCCCTCCACTTT. Translated, it gives CASSSKGRLYNSPLHF.

The chain recombines TRBV6-1 with TRBJ2-7; the D gene is possibly TRBD1 (5 bases). CDR1 and CDR2 from the germline V gene are MNHNS and SASEGT. Trimming left V 7 bases short and J 0 bases short, with 19 bases between. This CDR3 is built from 16 residues. The CDR3 DNA reads TGTGCCAGCAACGTAGGTTACCTGACAGACTCCTACGAGCAGTACTTC. Amino acids: CASNVGYLTDSYEQYF.

The gene calls are TRBV29-1 and TRBJ1-1; D is perhaps TRBD1 (5 bases). The CDR3 has 12 residues. V shed 6 bases and J shed 8 bases, with 16 bases lying between them. The germline V gene has CDR1 SQVTM and CDR2 ANQGSEA. The chain's CDR3 is CSVGPRQLEAFF. The CDR3 nucleotides are TGCAGCGTGGGACCTAGACAGTTAGAAGCTTTCTTT. Combining the CDR3 with reference TRBV29-1 and TRBJ1-1 gives the whole variable domain SAVISQKPSRDICQRGTSLTIQCQVDSQVTMMFWYRQQPGQSLTLIATANQGSEATYESGFVIDKFPISRPNLTFSTLTVSNMSPEDSSIYLCSVGPRQLEAFFGQGTRLTVV.

J is TRBJ1-3 and V is TRBV7-8; D ambiguous. This CDR3 spans 16 amino acids. CDR1 SGHVS and CDR2 FQNEAQ come from the germline V gene. Trimming cost V 5 bases and J 0 bases, with 14 bases left between them. CDR3 sequence: CASSPRTAYSGNTIYF. The CDR3 nucleotides are TGTGCCAGCAGCCCCCGGACCGCATACTCTGGAAACACCATATATTTT.

This clonotype was observed a handful of times. The chain couples TRBV20-1 to TRBJ2-3, with 9 bases lining up with TRBD2. In germline, CDR1 is DFQATT, CDR2 SNEGSKA (reference sequence). The CDR3 extends over 14 amino acids. Trimming cost V 0 bases and J 6 bases; bases outside gene matches: 4. CDR3 amino acids: CSARDQRGADTQYF. CDR3 nucleotides: TGCAGTGCTAGAGATCAGCGGGGGGCCGATACGCAGTATTTT.